The 10 T cell receptor beta chains below come from one sample, sequenced in a study of radiation and T cells in renal cell carcinoma (dated by TCRdb to 2019 to 2021). Interpreted using the paper, the time point label stands for: baseline pretreatment blood. This specimen's treatment or condition label, per the study, means: 15 Gy SBRT to primary tumor, nephrectomy 4 weeks later. The receptor library was made with the immunoSEQ multiplex PCR assay. TCRdb took over this immuneACCESS table, retaining in-frame rearrangements with V and J assigned. Such tables are incomplete; in checked studies, under half of the missing clones stem from an unresolved V gene, and the remainder is unexplained. The sample contains more than 140,000 clones, approximately 87% of them found a single time. The ten largest clonotypes hold less than 25% of the sample. Here the sequenced sample was blood, taken from a patient whose treatment included radiotherapy and nephrectomy. The receptors were gathered from a woman aged 50 to 60 with renal cell carcinoma.

V usage is TRBV9 and J usage is TRBJ1-1; maybe TRBD1 (6 bases). The CDR3 covers 15 residues. Between the trimmed V and J ends, which lost 0 bases and 5 bases, there was a span of 14 bases. Germline lookup yields CDR1 SGDLS and CDR2 YYNGEE. DNA of the CDR3: TGTGCCAGCAGCGTAGCTTTACAGGGTTGGACTGAAGCTTTCTTT. It is translated as CASSVALQGWTEAFF.

The rearrangement links TRBV10-1 to TRBJ2-1; TRBD2 matches 10 bases. Per the germline V gene, CDR1 is WNHNN and CDR2 is SYGVQD (reference sequence). This CDR3 region has 14 residues. J gave up 6 bases and V 8 bases, and 7 bases lay outside the gene matches. CDR3 sequence: CASSGTSEFNEQFF. The CDR3 DNA is TGCGCCAGCTCTGGGACTAGCGAATTCAATGAGCAGTTCTTC.

The chain carries TRBV2 and TRBJ2-2, with D possibly matching TRBD2 (5 bases). In germline, CDR1 is SNHLY, CDR2 FYNNEI. The CDR3 runs to 14 residues. CDR3 in DNA: TGTGTCACGAGGGCGACTATTAACACCGGGGAGCTGTTTTTT. It codes for CVTRATINTGELFF.

This sequence joins TRBV27 and TRBJ1-5, with D possibly TRBD1 on 5 matching bases. Trimming shortened V by 1 base and J by 2 bases, and 18 bases separated the two germline ends. The germline CDR1 and CDR2 sequences are MNHEY and SMNVEV (reference sequence). The CDR3 totals 18 residues. In nucleotides, the CDR3 is TGTGCCAGCAGTTTATTCCAACCCGGGACTGAGGGCAATCAGCCCCAGCATTTT. This codes for CASSLFQPGTEGNQPQHF.

The chain links TRBV5-1 to TRBJ2-7, with TRBD2 identical over 10 bases. CDR1 and CDR2 from the germline V gene are SGHRS and YFSETQ. With 2 bases clipped from V and 5 bases from J, the junction kept 4 bases outside the gene matches. The CDR3 has 14 amino acids. The CDR3 nucleotides read TGCGCCAGCAGCTTAGCGGGAGGGCCCCACGAGCAGTACTTC. Encoded protein: CASSLAGGPHEQYF.

The rearrangement joins TRBV2 to TRBJ1-5; possibly TRBD1 for D (5 bases). Trimming shortened V by 6 bases and J by 6 bases, and 18 bases separated the two germline ends. CDR1 and CDR2 from the germline V gene are SNHLY and FYNNEI. This CDR3 contains 15 residues. Here the CDR3 DNA reads TGTGCCAGCAGCGGGGACGGTGGAGGCGGTCAGCCCCAGCATTTT. It specifies CASSGDGGGGQPQHF.

The chain recombines TRBV19 with TRBJ1-5; perhaps TRBD1 as D (6 bases). Germline V CDR1 and CDR2: LNHDA, SQIVND (reference sequence). The CDR3 has 15 amino acids. Trimming took off 6 bases at V and 6 bases at J, with 18 bases between the two ends. The CDR3 DNA reads TGTGCCAGTAGGGCCAGAGGGGGAGACGGTCAGCCCCAGCATTTT. This translates into CASRARGGDGQPQHF.

The rearrangement joins TRBV28 to TRBJ2-3; D gene ambiguous. Germline values: CDR1 MDHEN, CDR2 SYDVKM. CDR3 length: 15 amino acids. V gave up 2 bases and J gave up 6 bases, with 15 bases separating them. The DNA for the CDR3 is TGTGCCAGCAGTTTACCTCCCGACCTGACGGATACGCAGTATTTT. It is translated as CASSLPPDLTDTQYF.

The chain combines TRBV4-2 with TRBJ2-7; D remains unclear. Trimming took 0 bases from V and 4 from J, leaving 10 bases between them. Germline CDR1 and CDR2: LGHNA and YNFKEQ. The CDR3 has 14 residues. Here the CDR3 DNA reads TGTGCCAGCAGCCAAGACAAGAGTGGGTACGAGCAGTACTTC. This sequence encodes CASSQDKSGYEQYF.

CDR3 coding DNA: TGTGCCAGCAGTTACACCGGGACAGGGGCCAATCAGCCCCAGCATTTT. Its protein product is CASSYTGTGANQPQHF. J is TRBJ1-5 and V is TRBV6-5, with TRBD1 matching over 10 bases. V shed 2 bases, J shed 3 bases, and the junction held 4 bases outside the gene matches. Per germline, CDR1 MNHEY and CDR2 SVGAGI. The CDR3 is 16 residues long.